This T cell receptor beta chain is drawn from a study of blood T cell repertoires in COVID-19. Across the whole study: Donors in the United States, Italy and Spain gave samples during acute or convalescent COVID-19. Nucleic acid was either cDNA or gDNA, and it came from T cells, B-cell-depleted T cells, or PBMCs.

The V end was cut by 5 bases, the J end by 1 base, with 3 bases between. Germline CDR1 PRHDT, CDR2 FYEKMQ (reference sequence). The CDR3 covers 13 residues. Seattle cases were enrolled at active infection and followed longitudinally. TCRdb keeps only in-frame clones here, not all; method: immunoSEQ multiplex PCR. Here the sample spans hundreds of thousands of clones, under 85% being singletons. The specimen was peripheral blood. The V and J genes are TRBV13 and TRBJ2-6; D gene ambiguous. The TCR originated in a woman aged 25 to 45 with COVID-19, enrolled during active disease. DNA for the CDR3: TGTGCCAGCAGCCTATCTGGGGCCAACGTCCTGACTTTC. Translating it yields CASSLSGANVLTF.